This T cell receptor beta chain was retrieved from a study of T cells in Graves' hyperthyroidism and ophthalmopathy. TCR beta CDR3 sequences were amplified from RNA transcripts. HTBI primers were the set used in a first-round RT-PCR of the TCR CDR3. From the multiplex PCR reads, TCRdb called clonotypes with MiXCR, one entry per CDR3 protein. The sample includes over 250,000 distinct CDR3 sequences, less than 30% of them seen just once. This clonotype has ten or more counts. What it binds is not known. Regarding the study as a whole: The majority of expanded thyroid clonotypes above 0.001 also appeared in blood.

The germline V and J ends were trimmed by 0 bases and 0 bases, with 11 bases remaining between them. The CDR3 covers 16 residues. Per the germline V gene, CDR1 is LNHNV and CDR2 is YYDKDF (reference sequence). The TCR originated in a man aged 35 to 55 with Graves' hyperthyroidism that later progressed to Graves' ophthalmopathy. The chain combines TRBV15 with TRBJ1-1; unclear D gene. The specimen was blood. The CDR3 sequence is CATSRDYSGLNTEAFF. In DNA form, the CDR3 reads TGTGCCACCAGCAGAGATTACTCAGGATTGAACACTGAAGCTTTCTTT.